The 20 T cell receptor beta chains given below trace back to one sample, sequenced in a study of early stage breast cancer tumors. TCRdb's copy holds only in-frame clones and misses some; the assay was immunoSEQ multiplex PCR. The data hold tens of thousands of clones, with 84% observed a single time. Sequenced material: blood. The receptors derive from a person aged 50-59 years with breast cancer.

This clone was counted a single time. V and J are TRBV19 and TRBJ1-1; D is possibly TRBD1 (6 bases). V was clipped by 6 bases and J by 0 bases, with 11 bases between them. Per germline, CDR1 LNHDA and CDR2 SQIVND (reference sequence). CDR3 size: 14 residues. The DNA of the CDR3 is TGTGCCAGTAGGTCCGGACAGATGAACACTGAAGCTTTCTTT. It encodes CASRSGQMNTEAFF.

The genes are TRBV19 and TRBJ2-6, with D perhaps matching TRBD1 (6 bases). Germline values: CDR1 LNHDA, CDR2 SQIVND (reference sequence). The CDR3 is 17 amino acids. V dropped 9 bases and J dropped 0 bases, with 18 bases sitting between them. The chain's CDR3 is CASRIGQGHSGANVLTF. The CDR3 DNA is TGTGCCAGCCGCATTGGGCAGGGGCACTCTGGGGCCAACGTCCTGACTTTC.

This sequence joins TRBV4-1 and TRBJ2-7; perhaps TRBD2 as D (5 bases). The germline CDR1 and CDR2 sequences are MGHRA and YSYEKL. CDR3 length equals 14 residues. V was trimmed by 5 bases and J by 7 bases, leaving 18 bases between them. The CDR3 loop is CASSFSLVVEEQYF. DNA for the CDR3: TGCGCCAGCAGCTTCTCACTAGTCGTGGAAGAGCAGTACTTC.

Regarding this clone: The identical CDR3 is also encoded by other nucleotide sequences in the sample. V and J are TRBV6-5 and TRBJ1-2, with D unresolved. V was cut by 4 bases and J by 1 base, with 7 bases left in between. Germline V CDR1 and CDR2: MNHEY, SVGAGI. The CDR3 has 13 residues. CDR3 sequence (DNA): TGTGCCAGCAGTTTGGACGGTAACTATGGCTACACCTTC. This sequence encodes CASSLDGNYGYTF.

The chain is built from TRBV11-2 and TRBJ2-7; D remains ambiguous. The CDR3 extends over 11 amino acids. Trimming stripped 5 bases from V and 2 bases from J, with 4 bases between. The germline CDR1 and CDR2 sequences are SGHAT and FQNNGV. CDR3 bases: TGTGCCAGCAGCAAAGCCTACGAGCAGTACTTC. The encoded protein is CASSKAYEQYF.

CDR3 nucleotide sequence: TGCGCCAGGCCGACTAGCGGGAGTTTCAATGAGCAGTTCTTC. It codes for CARPTSGSFNEQFF. The gene calls are TRBV5-1 and TRBJ2-1, with TRBD2 identical over 12 bases. The length of the CDR3 is 14 residues. V shed 8 bases and J 6 bases; nucleotides not matched to a gene: 6. Germline V gene lookup returns CDR1 SGHRS and CDR2 YFSETQ.

This clone has only one observation. The chain uses TRBV5-1 and TRBJ2-7; 10 bases agree with TRBD2. V gave up 0 bases and J gave up 5 bases; unmatched junction bases: 5. This CDR3 spans 15 amino acids. The V gene's germline CDR1 is SGHRS and CDR2 YFSETQ. The CDR3 bases are TGCGCCAGCAGCTTGGGGAGGAGCGGGGGGGACGAGCAGTACTTC. Translated, it gives CASSLGRSGGDEQYF.

The chain links TRBV7-2 to TRBJ2-2, with D possibly being TRBD2 (5 bases). Per the germline V gene, CDR1 is SGHTA and CDR2 is FQGNSA. The V gene lost 5 bases and the J gene lost 5 bases, with 18 bases spanning the gap. The CDR3 consists of 16 residues. The chain's CDR3 is CASSARGGVGTGELFF. The CDR3 nucleotides are TGTGCCAGCAGCGCACGGGGTGGGGTTGGGACCGGGGAGCTGTTTTTT.

The rearrangement uses TRBV11-2 and TRBJ2-5; TRBD2 matches at 7 bases. Germline CDR1 is SGHAT and CDR2 is FQNNGV. This CDR3 contains 17 residues. J lost 2 bases, V lost 1 base, and 10 bases had no gene match. CDR3 sequence: CASSLGASGGVQETQYF. For the CDR3, the DNA is TGTGCCAGCAGCTTAGGGGCTTCGGGGGGAGTTCAAGAGACCCAGTACTTC. The full variable domain, with the rest looked up from reference TRBV11-2 and TRBJ2-5, is EAGVAQSPRYKIIEKRQSVAFWCNPISGHATLYWYQQILGQGPKLLIQFQNNGVVDDSQLPKDRFSAERLKGVDSTLKIQPAKLEDSAVYLCASSLGASGGVQETQYFGPGTRLLVL.

Here the CDR3 reads CASSLSSGGFDNEQFF. DNA for the CDR3: TGTGCCAGCAGCTTAAGTAGCGGGGGGTTCGACAATGAGCAGTTCTTC. The rearrangement joins TRBV7-3 to TRBJ2-1; 10 positions match TRBD2. This CDR3 is built from 16 residues. Germline V gives CDR1 SGHTA, CDR2 FQGTGA. Unmatched junction bases numbered 5, after V lost 1 base and J lost 5 bases.

The CDR3 DNA is TGTGCCAGCTCACCAGCAAGTGCAACTAATGAAAAACTGTTTTTT. Translation: CASSPASATNEKLFF. The V gene is TRBV18, the J gene TRBJ1-4; D is unclear. Trimming pared 2 bases from V and 0 bases from J, leaving 7 bases between. This CDR3 region has 15 residues. Germline values: CDR1 KGHSH, CDR2 LQKENI.

V is TRBV7-9 and J is TRBJ2-2; 10 positions agree with TRBD1. Trimming at V came to 5 bases and at J to 6 bases, leaving 6 bases not matched to a gene. Germline values: CDR1 SEHNR, CDR2 FQNEAQ (reference sequence). The CDR3 runs to 15 residues. CDR3 protein: CASSVDRGRPGELFF. CDR3 nucleotides: TGTGCCAGCAGCGTTGACAGGGGGCGGCCCGGGGAGCTGTTTTTT.

The chain has TRBV7-9 and TRBJ2-3; 7 nucleotides match TRBD2. CDR1 and CDR2 (germline): SEHNR, FQNEAQ (reference sequence). The CDR3 is 13 amino acids. V shed 5 bases, J shed 4 bases, and the junction held 3 bases outside the gene matches. The CDR3 DNA reads as TGTGCCAGCAGCCAGGGAGGGCCAGATACGCAGTATTTT. Its protein is CASSQGGPDTQYF.

This chain uses TRBV27 with TRBJ1-6; D is unresolved. The germline CDR1 and CDR2 sequences are MNHEY and SMNVEV (reference sequence). The V end lost 2 bases, the J end lost 0 bases, and 8 bases lay between the germline ends. The CDR3 runs to 16 residues. The CDR3 reads CASSLTLSSYNSPLHF. In DNA, the CDR3 is TGTGCCAGCAGTTTAACGTTAAGCTCCTATAATTCACCCCTCCACTTT.

This chain connects TRBV9 to TRBJ2-1; 13 bases fit TRBD2. The V and J ends lost 3 bases and 7 bases, in that order; junction bases with no gene match: 4. This CDR3 is 15 amino acids long. The germline CDR1 and CDR2 sequences are SGDLS and YYNGEE. CDR3 nucleotides: TGTGCCAGCAGCGAACTAGCGGGAGGGCCAAATGAGCAGTTCTTC. Amino acid sequence: CASSELAGGPNEQFF.

The rearrangement joins TRBV10-2 to TRBJ2-7; 7 positions match TRBD1. Germline-derived CDR1 and CDR2 are WSHSY and SAAADI. The CDR3 is 14 amino acids. The V gene end was trimmed by 3 bases and the J gene end by 0 bases; junction bases not matched to a gene: 2. CDR3 sequence (DNA): TGCGCCAGCAGTGATAGGGACAGCTCCTACGAGCAGTACTTC. Its translation is CASSDRDSSYEQYF.

This chain uses TRBV15 with TRBJ2-3; 14 positions match TRBD2. The germline V gene has CDR1 LNHNV and CDR2 YYDKDF (reference sequence). This CDR3 has 15 amino acids. V shed 3 bases and J 4 bases; nucleotides not matched to a gene: 0. The CDR3 region is CATSRGLAGADTQYF. The CDR3 DNA reads as TGTGCCACCAGCAGGGGACTAGCGGGGGCAGATACGCAGTATTTT.

The chain has TRBV5-1 and TRBJ2-1, with 8 bases lining up with TRBD2. Germline CDR1 reads SGHRS; CDR2 reads YFSETQ. The CDR3 is made up of 17 amino acids. J gave up 6 bases and V 4 bases, and 15 bases lay outside the gene matches. CDR3 protein: CASSVLAGASTANEQFF. In DNA, the CDR3 is TGCGCCAGCAGCGTCCTAGCGGGCGCCTCAACGGCCAATGAGCAGTTCTTC. Supplemented by reference TRBV5-1 and TRBJ2-1, the full variable domain reads KAGVTQTPRYLIKTRGQQVTLSCSPISGHRSVSWYQQTPGQGLQFLFEYFSETQRNKGNFPGRFSGRQFSNSRSEMNVSTLELGDSALYLCASSVLAGASTANEQFFGPGTRLTVL.

This chain links TRBV5-5 with TRBJ1-4; TRBD1 is a possible D gene (5 bases). The CDR3 contains 14 residues. V gave up 0 bases and J gave up 8 bases, with 11 bases separating them. Germline CDR1 SGHKS, CDR2 YYEKEE (reference sequence). CDR3 DNA sequence: TGTGCCAGCAGCTTGGTCGGGGGAGGCGAAAAACTGTTTTTT. Translated, it gives CASSLVGGGEKLFF.

The genes are TRBV7-9 and TRBJ2-3, with TRBD2 matching over 8 bases. From germline, CDR1 is SEHNR and CDR2 FQNEAQ (reference sequence). The CDR3 extends over 18 amino acids. The junction had 15 bases not matched to a gene; V was cut back by 5 bases and J by 2 bases. CDR3 in DNA: TGTGCCAGCAGCACTGAGGCTAGCGGGCCATCTCACACAGATACGCAGTATTTT. The encoded protein is CASSTEASGPSHTDTQYF.